These T cell receptor beta chains were read from a single sample in a study of blood T cell repertoires in COVID-19. Libraries were prepared by immunoSEQ multiplex PCR; TCRdb keeps only in-frame clonotypes and omits some of them. The sample contains roughly 280,000 clones, approximately 90% of which appear only once. The sample was peripheral blood. These receptor sequences come from a young man with active or convalescent COVID-19. Each CDR3 is given with its conserved first and last residue.

V gene	J gene	CDR3 protein
TRBV7-6	TRBJ2-2	CASSLETGNTGELFF
TRBV5-1	TRBJ1-1	CASSEWTGGTEAFF
TRBV6-1	TRBJ1-1	CASSEARAAEAFF
TRBV15	TRBJ2-7	CATSTGQVREQYF
TRBV7-2	TRBJ2-7	CASSLVLNSYEQYF
TRBV13	TRBJ1-2	CASSLGRGTEYGYTF
TRBV5-1	TRBJ1-1	CASKRAEDTEAFF
TRBV28	TRBJ1-3	CASRLTSGNTIYF
TRBV19	TRBJ1-1	CASSINQGKAFF
TRBV28	TRBJ1-2	CASRPGGGSGVYGYTF
TRBV5-6	TRBJ1-3	CASSWGTGAVDTIYF
TRBV6-1	TRBJ2-7	CASIGGSSYEQYF
TRBV5-1	TRBJ2-7	CASSTGVVIYEQYF
TRBV4-2	TRBJ2-3	CASSPDQGPDTQYF
TRBV4-2	TRBJ1-1	CATSGGWGLNTEAFF
TRBV28	TRBJ2-2	CASSLSRPNTGELFF
TRBV30	TRBJ1-1	CAWTPGGNTEAFF
TRBV24-1	TRBJ2-5	CATGGDGETQYF
TRBV30	TRBJ1-5	CAWSPESSQPQHF
TRBV9	TRBJ2-1	CASSVGLAGGNEQFF
TRBV2	TRBJ1-1	CARRQENTEAFF
TRBV7-7	TRBJ2-3	CASSLTGEGTDTQYF
TRBV7-2	TRBJ1-1	CASSLAPPGNTEAFF
TRBV18	TRBJ2-7	CASSTGGLAGVEYF
TRBV27	TRBJ1-2	CASSPGQGGYGYTF
TRBV6-6	TRBJ1-5	CASRLDRADQPQHF
TRBV5-5	TRBJ1-5	CASSLSGADFQPQHF
TRBV7-6	TRBJ2-5	CASSSQSLAVETQYF
TRBV3-1/TRBV3-2	TRBJ2-7	CASSQDSVGQNSYEQYF
TRBV15	TRBJ2-3	CATKGLLAGSTDTQYF
TRBV3-1/TRBV3-2	TRBJ2-5	CASSHSKLTGGDETQYF
TRBV27	TRBJ1-2	CASRAGTDLYGYTF
TRBV6-2/TRBV6-3	TRBJ2-2	CASSSNVQTTGELFF
TRBV18	TRBJ1-1	CASSSAGGMNTEAFF
TRBV5-1	TRBJ2-7	CASSPGLRQGYEQYF
TRBV18	TRBJ1-4	CASSLGAGEKLFF
TRBV29-1	TRBJ2-3	CSVYLAPSTDTQYF
TRBV5-1	TRBJ2-1	CASSLTSGYNEQFF
TRBV5-1	TRBJ2-5	CASSLGTGVEGETQYF
TRBV21-1	TRBJ2-6	CASSKAGGGSGANVLTF
TRBV6-5	TRBJ1-2	CASSPGDLGGYTF